The entry below describes one T cell receptor (beta chain). The antigen remains unidentified. The data were obtained in a study of T cell responses to AZD1222 COVID-19 vaccine. Whole-study findings and limits: Just 5 to 7 people given AZD1222 tested seropositive at baseline.

The assay was immunoSEQ multiplex PCR, and TCRdb's table has in-frame clones only and misses some. Of over 130,000 clones listed, about 89% are singletons. Germline-derived CDR1 and CDR2 are LGHDT and YNNKEL (reference sequence). The ends were cut back, 1 base at V and 4 bases at J, with 10 bases in the middle. The CDR3 sequence is 14 residues long. This chain uses TRBV3-1 (or the pseudogene TRBV3-2) with TRBJ1-1, with a possible D match to TRBD1 (5 bases). The sample consisted of peripheral blood, taken 28 days after the second dose of the MenACWY control vaccine. The TCR comes from an adult who received the MenACWY meningococcal vaccine as a control. CDR3 nucleotides: TGTGCCAGCAGCCAAGGAAGGGGTGGCACTGAAGCTTTCTTT. This codes for CASSQGRGGTEAFF.